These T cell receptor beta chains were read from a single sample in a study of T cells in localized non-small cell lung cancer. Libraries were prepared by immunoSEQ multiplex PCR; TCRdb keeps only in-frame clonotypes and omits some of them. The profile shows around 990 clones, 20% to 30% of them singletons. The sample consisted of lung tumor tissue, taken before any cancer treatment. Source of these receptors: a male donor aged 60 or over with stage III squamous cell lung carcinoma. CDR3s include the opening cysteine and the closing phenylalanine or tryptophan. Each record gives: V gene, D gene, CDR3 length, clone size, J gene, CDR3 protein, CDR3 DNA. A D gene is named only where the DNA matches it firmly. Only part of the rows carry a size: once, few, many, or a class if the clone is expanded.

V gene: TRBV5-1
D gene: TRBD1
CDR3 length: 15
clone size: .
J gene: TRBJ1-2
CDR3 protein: CASSLEGQGSGGYTF
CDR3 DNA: TGCGCCAGCAGCTTGGAGGGACAGGGTTCGGGTGGCTACACCTTC

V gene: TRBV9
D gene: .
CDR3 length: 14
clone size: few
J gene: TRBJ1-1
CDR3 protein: CASSVGTENTEAFF
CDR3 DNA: TGTGCCAGCAGCGTCGGGACGGAGAACACTGAAGCTTTCTTT

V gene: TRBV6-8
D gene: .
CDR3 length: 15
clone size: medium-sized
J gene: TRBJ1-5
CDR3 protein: CASTERWGGDQPQHF
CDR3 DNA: TGTGCCAGCACCGAAAGGTGGGGGGGCGATCAGCCCCAGCATTTT

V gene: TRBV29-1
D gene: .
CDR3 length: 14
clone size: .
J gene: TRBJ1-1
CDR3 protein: CSVEAVTGYSEAFF
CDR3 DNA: TGCAGCGTTGAAGCCGTGACAGGCTATTCTGAAGCTTTCTTT

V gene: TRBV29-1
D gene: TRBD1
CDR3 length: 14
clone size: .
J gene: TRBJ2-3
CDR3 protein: CSADLGQYTDTQYF
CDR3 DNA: TGCAGCGCCGACTTGGGACAGTACACAGATACGCAGTATTTT

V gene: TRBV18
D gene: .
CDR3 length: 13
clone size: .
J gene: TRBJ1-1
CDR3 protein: CASSPGLNTEAFF
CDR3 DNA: TGTGCCAGCTCACCGGGGTTGAACACTGAAGCTTTCTTT

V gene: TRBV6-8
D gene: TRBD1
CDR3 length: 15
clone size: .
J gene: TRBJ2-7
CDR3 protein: CASSYSAKGAHEQYF
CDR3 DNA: TGTGCCAGCAGTTACTCGGCGAAGGGGGCCCACGAGCAGTACTTC

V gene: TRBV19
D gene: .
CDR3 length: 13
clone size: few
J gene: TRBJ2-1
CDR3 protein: CAASRGAYNEQFF
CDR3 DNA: TGTGCCGCCTCGAGGGGAGCCTACAATGAGCAGTTCTTC

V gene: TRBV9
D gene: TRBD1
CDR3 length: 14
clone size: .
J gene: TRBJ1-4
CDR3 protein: CASSVGQGGEKLFF
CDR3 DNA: TGTGCCAGCAGCGTGGGACAGGGGGGTGAAAAACTGTTTTTT

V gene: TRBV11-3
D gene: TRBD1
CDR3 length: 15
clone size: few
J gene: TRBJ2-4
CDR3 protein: CASSLWGQGENIQYF
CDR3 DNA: TGTGCCAGCAGCTTATGGGGACAGGGAGAAAACATTCAGTACTTC

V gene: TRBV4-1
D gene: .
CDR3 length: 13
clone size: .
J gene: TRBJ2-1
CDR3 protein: CASSQEVGNEQFF
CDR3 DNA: TGCGCCAGCAGCCAGGAAGTTGGGAATGAGCAGTTCTTC

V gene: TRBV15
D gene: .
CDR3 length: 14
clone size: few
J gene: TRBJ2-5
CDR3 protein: CATSRERAQETQYF
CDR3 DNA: TGTGCCACCAGCAGAGAGCGGGCCCAAGAGACCCAGTACTTC

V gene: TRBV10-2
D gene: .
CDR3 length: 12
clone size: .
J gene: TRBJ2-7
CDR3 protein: CASSEWSTEQYF
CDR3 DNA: TGCGCCAGCAGTGAATGGTCCACCGAGCAGTACTTC

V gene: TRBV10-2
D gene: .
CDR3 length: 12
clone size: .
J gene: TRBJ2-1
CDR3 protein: CASTSSPNEQFF
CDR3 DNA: TGCGCCAGCACCAGTAGTCCTAATGAGCAGTTCTTC

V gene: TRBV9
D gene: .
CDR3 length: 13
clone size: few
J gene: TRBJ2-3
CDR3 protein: CASSVGGTDTQYF
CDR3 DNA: TGTGCCAGCAGCGTAGGGGGCACAGATACGCAGTATTTT

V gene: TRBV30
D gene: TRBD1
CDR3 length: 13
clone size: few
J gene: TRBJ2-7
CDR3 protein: CAWGTGTNYEQYF
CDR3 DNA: TGTGCCTGGGGGACAGGGACAAACTACGAGCAGTACTTC

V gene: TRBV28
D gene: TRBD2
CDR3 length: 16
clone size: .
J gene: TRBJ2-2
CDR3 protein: CASKGDSSGHTGELFF
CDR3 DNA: TGTGCCAGCAAAGGGGACTCTAGCGGTCACACCGGGGAGCTGTTTTTT

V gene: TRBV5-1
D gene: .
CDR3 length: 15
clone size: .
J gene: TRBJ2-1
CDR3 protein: CASSLGAGVNNEQFF
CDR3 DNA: TGCGCCAGCAGCTTGGGGGCAGGGGTAAACAATGAGCAGTTCTTC

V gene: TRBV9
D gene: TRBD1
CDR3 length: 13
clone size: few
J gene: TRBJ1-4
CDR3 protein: CASRQGANEKLFF
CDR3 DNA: TGTGCCAGCAGACAGGGGGCTAATGAAAAACTGTTTTTT

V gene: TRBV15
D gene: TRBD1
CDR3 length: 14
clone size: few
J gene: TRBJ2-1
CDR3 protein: CATSIDRGPNEQFF
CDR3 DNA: TGTGCCACCAGCATAGACAGGGGGCCCAATGAGCAGTTCTTC

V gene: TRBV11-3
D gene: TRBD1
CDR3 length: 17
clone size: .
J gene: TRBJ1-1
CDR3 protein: CASSLGGSGTGGTEAFF
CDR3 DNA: TGTGCCAGCAGCTTGGGAGGTTCGGGGACAGGGGGCACTGAAGCTTTCTTT

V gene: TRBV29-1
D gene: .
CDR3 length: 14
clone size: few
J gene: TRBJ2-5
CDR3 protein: CSVEARNLQETQYF
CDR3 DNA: TGCAGCGTTGAAGCTCGGAACTTACAAGAGACCCAGTACTTC

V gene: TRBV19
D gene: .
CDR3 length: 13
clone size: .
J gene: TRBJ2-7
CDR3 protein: CASTAGQMYEQYF
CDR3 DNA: TGTGCCAGTACCGCGGGACAGATGTACGAGCAGTACTTC

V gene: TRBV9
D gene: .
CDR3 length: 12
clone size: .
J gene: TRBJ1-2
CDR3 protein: CASSVDSYGYTF
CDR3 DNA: TGTGCCAGCAGCGTAGACAGCTATGGCTACACCTTC

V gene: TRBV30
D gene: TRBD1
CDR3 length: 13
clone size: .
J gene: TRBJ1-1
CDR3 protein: CAWSVDRDTEAFF
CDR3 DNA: TGTGCCTGGAGTGTGGACAGGGACACTGAAGCTTTCTTT

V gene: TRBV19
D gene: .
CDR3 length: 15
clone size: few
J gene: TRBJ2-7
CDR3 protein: CASNEGASGPYEQYF
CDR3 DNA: TGTGCCAGTAATGAGGGGGCTAGCGGGCCCTACGAGCAGTACTTC

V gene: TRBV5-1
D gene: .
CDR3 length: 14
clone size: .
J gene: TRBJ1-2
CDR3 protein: CASSLGTANYGYTF
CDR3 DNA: TGCGCCAGCAGCCTTGGGACGGCTAACTATGGCTACACCTTC

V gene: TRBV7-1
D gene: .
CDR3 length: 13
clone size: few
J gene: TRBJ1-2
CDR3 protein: CASSQFIDHGYTF
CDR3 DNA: TGTGCCAGCAGCCAATTTATAGACCATGGCTACACCTTC

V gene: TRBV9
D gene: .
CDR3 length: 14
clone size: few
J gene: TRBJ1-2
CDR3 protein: CASSGSGTKGGYTF
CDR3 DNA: TGTGCCAGCAGTGGTTCCGGGACAAAAGGGGGCTACACCTTC

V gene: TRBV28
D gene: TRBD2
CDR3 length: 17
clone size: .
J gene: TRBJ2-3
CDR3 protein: CASSLSQGLARTDTQYF
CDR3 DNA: TGTGCCAGCAGTTTATCTCAGGGACTAGCGCGCACAGATACGCAGTATTTT

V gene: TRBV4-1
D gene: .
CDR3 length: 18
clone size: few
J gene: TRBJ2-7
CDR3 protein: CASSLKAPRDSSSYEQYF
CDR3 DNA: TGCGCCAGCAGCCTAAAAGCTCCGAGGGACTCAAGCTCCTACGAGCAGTACTTC

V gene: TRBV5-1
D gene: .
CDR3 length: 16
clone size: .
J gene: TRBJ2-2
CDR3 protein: CASSLKQVANTGELFF
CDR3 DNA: TGCGCCAGCAGCTTGAAGCAGGTAGCGAACACCGGGGAGCTGTTTTTT

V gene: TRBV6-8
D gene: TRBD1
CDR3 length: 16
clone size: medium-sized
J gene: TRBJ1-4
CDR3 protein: CASSVSTGSANEKLFF
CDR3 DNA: TGTGCCAGCAGTGTATCGACAGGGTCGGCTAATGAAAAACTGTTTTTT

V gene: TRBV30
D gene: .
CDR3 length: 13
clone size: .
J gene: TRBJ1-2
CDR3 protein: CAWEPGPRHGYTF
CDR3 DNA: TGTGCCTGGGAGCCGGGACCGAGACATGGCTACACCTTC

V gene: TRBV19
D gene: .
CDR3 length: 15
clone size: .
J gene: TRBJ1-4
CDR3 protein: CASRDPGQGREKLFF
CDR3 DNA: TGTGCCAGTAGAGATCCCGGGCAGGGGAGAGAAAAACTGTTTTTT

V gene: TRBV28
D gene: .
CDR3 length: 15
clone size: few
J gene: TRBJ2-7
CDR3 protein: CASSPRTFDTYEQYF
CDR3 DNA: TGTGCCAGCAGTCCTCGGACCTTTGACACCTACGAGCAGTACTTC

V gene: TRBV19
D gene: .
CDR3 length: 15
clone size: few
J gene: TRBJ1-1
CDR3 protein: CASSMRGMGNTEAFF
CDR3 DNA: TGTGCCAGTAGTATGAGAGGGATGGGGAACACTGAAGCTTTCTTT

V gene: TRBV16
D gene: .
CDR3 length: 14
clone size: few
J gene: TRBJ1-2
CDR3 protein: CASSQQDGNYGYTF
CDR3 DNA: TGTGCCAGCAGCCAACAGGACGGAAACTATGGCTACACCTTC

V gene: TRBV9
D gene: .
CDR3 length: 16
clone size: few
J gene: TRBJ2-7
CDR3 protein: CASSVEGGGGDHEQYF
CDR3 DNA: TGTGCCAGCAGCGTAGAAGGAGGGGGAGGGGACCACGAGCAGTACTTC

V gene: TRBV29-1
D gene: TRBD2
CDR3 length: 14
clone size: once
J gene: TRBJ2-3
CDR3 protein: CSVEASGSTDTQYF
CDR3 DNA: TGCAGCGTTGAGGCTAGCGGTAGCACAGATACGCAGTATTTT

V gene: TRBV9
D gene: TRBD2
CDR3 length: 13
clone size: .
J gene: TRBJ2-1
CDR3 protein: CASSPGRDNEQFF
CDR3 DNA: TGTGCCAGCAGCCCCGGGAGGGACAATGAGCAGTTCTTC

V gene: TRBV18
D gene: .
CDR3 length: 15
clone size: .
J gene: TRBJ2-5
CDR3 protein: CASSHSGTSPETQYF
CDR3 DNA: TGTGCCAGCTCACACTCCGGGACATCTCCTGAGACCCAGTACTTC

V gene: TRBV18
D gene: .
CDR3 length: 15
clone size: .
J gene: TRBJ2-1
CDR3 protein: CASSPRRASYNEQFF
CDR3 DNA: TGTGCCAGCTCACCGCGCAGGGCCTCCTACAATGAGCAGTTCTTC

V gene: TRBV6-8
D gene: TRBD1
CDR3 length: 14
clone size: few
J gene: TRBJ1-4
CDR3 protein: CASSQGQGREKLFF
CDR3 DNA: TGTGCCAGCAGCCAGGGACAGGGGAGGGAAAAACTGTTTTTT

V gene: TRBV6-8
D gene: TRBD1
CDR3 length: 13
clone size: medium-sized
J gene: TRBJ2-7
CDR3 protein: CASSRDRAYEQYF
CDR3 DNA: TGTGCCAGCAGTAGGGACAGAGCCTACGAGCAGTACTTC

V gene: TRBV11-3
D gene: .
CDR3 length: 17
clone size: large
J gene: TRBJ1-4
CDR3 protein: CASSGISAGVIKEKLFF
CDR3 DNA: TGTGCCAGCAGCGGGATATCCGCAGGGGTAATAAAAGAAAAACTGTTTTTT

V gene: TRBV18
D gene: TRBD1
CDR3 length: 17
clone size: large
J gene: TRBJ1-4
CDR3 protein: CASSLTGVQATNEKLFF
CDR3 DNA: TGTGCCAGCTCACTTACAGGGGTCCAGGCAACTAATGAAAAACTGTTTTTT

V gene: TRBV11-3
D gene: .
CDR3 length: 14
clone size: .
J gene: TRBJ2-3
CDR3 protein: CASSPAGGTDTQYF
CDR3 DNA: TGTGCCAGCAGCCCCGCCGGAGGCACAGATACGCAGTATTTT

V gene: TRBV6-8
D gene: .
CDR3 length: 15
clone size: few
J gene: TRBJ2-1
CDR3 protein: CASSGDPRSYNEQFF
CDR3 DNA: TGTGCCAGCAGCGGGGACCCCCGCTCCTACAATGAGCAGTTCTTC

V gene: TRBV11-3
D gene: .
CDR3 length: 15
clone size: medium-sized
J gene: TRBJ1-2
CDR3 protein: CASSSPGAGSYGYTF
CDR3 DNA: TGTGCCAGCAGCTCACCTGGCGCAGGGAGCTATGGCTACACCTTC

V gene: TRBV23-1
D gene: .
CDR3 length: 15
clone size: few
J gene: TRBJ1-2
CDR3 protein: CASSQSESGQNGYTF
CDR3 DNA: TGCGCCAGCAGTCAATCTGAGTCCGGACAGAATGGCTACACCTTC

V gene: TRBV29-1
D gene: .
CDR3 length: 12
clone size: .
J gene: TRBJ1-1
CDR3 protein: CSVQRGNTEAFF
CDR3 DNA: TGCAGCGTTCAGCGGGGGAACACTGAAGCTTTCTTT